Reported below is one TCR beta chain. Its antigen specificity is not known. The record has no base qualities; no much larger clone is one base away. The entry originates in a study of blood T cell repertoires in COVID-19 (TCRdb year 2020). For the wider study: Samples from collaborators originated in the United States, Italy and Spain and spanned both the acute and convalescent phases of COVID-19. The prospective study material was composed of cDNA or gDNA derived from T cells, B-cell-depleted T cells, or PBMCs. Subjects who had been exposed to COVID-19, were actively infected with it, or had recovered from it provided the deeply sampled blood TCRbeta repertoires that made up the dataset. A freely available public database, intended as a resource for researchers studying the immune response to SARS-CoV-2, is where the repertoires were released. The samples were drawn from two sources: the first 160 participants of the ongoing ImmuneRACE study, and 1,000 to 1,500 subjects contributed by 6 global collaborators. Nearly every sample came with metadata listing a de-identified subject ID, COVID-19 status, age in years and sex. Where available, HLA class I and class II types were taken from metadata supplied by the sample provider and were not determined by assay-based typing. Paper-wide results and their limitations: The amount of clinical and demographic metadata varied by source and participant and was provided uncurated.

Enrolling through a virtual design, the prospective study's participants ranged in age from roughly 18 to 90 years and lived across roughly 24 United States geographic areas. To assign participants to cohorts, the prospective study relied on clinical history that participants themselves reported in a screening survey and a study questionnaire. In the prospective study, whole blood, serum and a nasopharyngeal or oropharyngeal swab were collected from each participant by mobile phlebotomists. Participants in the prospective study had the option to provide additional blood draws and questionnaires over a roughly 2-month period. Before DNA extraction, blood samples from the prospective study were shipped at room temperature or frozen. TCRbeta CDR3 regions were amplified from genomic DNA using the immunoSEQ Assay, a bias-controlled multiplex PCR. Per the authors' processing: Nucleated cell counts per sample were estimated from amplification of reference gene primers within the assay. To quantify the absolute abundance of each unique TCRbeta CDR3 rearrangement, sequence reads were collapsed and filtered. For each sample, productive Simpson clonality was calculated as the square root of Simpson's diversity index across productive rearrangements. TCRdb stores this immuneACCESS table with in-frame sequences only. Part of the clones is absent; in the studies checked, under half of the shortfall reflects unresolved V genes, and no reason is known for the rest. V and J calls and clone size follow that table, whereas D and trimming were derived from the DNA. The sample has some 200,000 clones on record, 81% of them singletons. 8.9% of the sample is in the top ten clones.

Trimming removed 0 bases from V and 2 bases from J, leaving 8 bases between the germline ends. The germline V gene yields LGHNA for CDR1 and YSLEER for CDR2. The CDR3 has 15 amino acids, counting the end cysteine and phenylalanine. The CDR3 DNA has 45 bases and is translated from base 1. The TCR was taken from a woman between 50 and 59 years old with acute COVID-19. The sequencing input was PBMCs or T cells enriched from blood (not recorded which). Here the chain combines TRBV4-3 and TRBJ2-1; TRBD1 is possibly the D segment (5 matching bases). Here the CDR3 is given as CASSQDRVPYNEQFF. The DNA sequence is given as TGCGCCAGCAGCCAAGACAGGGTCCCCTACAATGAGCAGTTCTTC.